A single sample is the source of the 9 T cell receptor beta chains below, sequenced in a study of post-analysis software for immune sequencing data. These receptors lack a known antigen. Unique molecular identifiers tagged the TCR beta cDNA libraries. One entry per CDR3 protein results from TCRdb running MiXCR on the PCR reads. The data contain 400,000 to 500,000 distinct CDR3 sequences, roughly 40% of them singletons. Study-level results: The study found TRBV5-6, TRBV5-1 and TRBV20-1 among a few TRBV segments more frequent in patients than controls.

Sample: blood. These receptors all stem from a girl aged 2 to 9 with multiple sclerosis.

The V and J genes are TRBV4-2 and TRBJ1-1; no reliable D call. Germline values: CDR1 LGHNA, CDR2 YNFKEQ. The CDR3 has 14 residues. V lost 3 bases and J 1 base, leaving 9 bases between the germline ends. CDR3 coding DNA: TGTGCCAGCAGCCAGGGCAGGCGGAACACTGAAGCTTTCTTT. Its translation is CASSQGRRNTEAFF.

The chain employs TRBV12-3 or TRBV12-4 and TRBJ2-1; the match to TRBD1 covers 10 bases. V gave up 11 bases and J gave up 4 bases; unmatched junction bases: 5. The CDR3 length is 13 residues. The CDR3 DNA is TGTGCCGTCCGGGACAGGGGTTACAATGAGCAGTTCTTC. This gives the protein CAVRDRGYNEQFF.

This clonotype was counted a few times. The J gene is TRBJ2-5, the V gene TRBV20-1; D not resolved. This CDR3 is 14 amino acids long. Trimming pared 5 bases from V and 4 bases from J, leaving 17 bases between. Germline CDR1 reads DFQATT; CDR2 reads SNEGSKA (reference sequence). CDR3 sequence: CSASPVGILETQYF. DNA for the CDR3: TGCAGTGCTTCCCCAGTGGGGATATTAGAGACCCAGTACTTC.

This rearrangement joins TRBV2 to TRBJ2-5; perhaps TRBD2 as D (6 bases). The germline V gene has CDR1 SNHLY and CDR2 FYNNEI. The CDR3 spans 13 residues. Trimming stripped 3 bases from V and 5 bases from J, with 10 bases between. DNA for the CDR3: TGTGCCAGCAGTGATCGAGGAGGGGAGACCCAGTACTTC. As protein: CASSDRGGETQYF.

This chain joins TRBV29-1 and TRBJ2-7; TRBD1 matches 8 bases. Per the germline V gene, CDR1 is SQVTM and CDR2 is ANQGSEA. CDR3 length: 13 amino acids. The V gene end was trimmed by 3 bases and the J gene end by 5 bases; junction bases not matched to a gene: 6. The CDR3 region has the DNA TGCAGCGTTGATTGGACAGGGAGTAACGAGCAGTACTTC. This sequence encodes CSVDWTGSNEQYF.

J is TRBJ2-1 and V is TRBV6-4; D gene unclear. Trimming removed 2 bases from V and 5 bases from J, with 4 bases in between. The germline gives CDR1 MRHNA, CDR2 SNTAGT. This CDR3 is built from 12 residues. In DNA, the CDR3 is TGTGCCAGCAGTGACAGGGACAATGAGCAGTTCTTC. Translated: CASSDRDNEQFF.

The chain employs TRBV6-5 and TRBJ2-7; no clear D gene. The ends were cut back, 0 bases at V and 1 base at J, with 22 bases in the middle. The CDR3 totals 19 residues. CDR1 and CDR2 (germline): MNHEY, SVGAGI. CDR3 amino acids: CASSYSGLSRGYNSYEQYF. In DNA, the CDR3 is TGTGCCAGCAGTTACTCAGGTCTCTCTCGCGGCTACAATTCCTACGAGCAGTACTTC.

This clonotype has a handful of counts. This CDR3 is CASSHPRQSTDTQYF. In DNA form, the CDR3 reads TGTGCCAGCAGTCATCCGAGACAGAGCACAGATACGCAGTATTTT. The chain combines TRBV7-2 with TRBJ2-3; the D gene is possibly TRBD1 (5 bases). V was clipped by 6 bases and J by 0 bases, with 13 bases between them. Germline-derived CDR1 and CDR2 are SGHTA and FQGNSA. This CDR3 spans 15 amino acids. Using reference TRBV7-2 and TRBJ2-3 for the parts outside the CDR3, the full variable domain is GAGVSQSPSNKVTEKGKDVELRCDPISGHTALYWYRQSLGQGLEFLIYFQGNSAPDKSGLPSDRFSAERTGGSVSTLTIQRTQQEDSAVYLCASSHPRQSTDTQYFGPGTRLTVL.

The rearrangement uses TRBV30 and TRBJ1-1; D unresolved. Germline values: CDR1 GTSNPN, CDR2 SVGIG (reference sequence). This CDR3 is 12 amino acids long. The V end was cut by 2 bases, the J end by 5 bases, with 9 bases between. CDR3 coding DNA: TGTGCCTGGAGTTCTTATCCAACTGAAGCTTTCTTT. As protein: CAWSSYPTEAFF.